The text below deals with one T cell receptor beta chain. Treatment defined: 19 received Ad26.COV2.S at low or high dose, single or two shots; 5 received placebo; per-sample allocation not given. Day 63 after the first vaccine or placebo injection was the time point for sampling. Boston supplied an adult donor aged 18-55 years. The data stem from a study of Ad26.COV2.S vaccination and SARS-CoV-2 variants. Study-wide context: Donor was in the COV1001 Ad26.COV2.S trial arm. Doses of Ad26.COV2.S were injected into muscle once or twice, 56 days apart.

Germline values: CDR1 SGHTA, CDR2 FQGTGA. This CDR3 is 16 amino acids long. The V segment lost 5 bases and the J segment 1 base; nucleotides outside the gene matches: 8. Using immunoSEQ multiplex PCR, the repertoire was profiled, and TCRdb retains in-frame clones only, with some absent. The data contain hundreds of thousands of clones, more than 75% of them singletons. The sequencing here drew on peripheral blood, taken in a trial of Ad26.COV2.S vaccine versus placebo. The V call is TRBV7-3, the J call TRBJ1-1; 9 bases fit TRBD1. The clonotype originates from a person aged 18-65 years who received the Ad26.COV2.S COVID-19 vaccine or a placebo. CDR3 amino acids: CASSPGPGQGNTEAFF. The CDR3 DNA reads TGTGCCAGCAGCCCGGGGCCGGGACAGGGGAACACTGAAGCTTTCTTT.